The rows below give T cell receptor beta chains drawn from one sample of a study of blood T cell repertoires in COVID-19. Profiled with immunoSEQ multiplex PCR; TCRdb holds only in-frame clones, not every one. The repertoire consists of approximately 150,000 clones, with 70% to 90% occurring once and the leading ten covering 28%. Material for sequencing was peripheral blood. The source of these receptors is a human donor in a cohort sampled during active COVID-19. Both conserved end residues are part of each CDR3. A D gene is named only where the DNA matches it firmly. Not every row has a clone size; where given, it reads once, few, many or a size class.

TRBJ2-1	.	TRBV5-1	TRBD2	TGCGCCAGCAGGGGCGGGGGTTATGAGCAGTTCTTC	CASRGGGYEQFF
TRBJ1-5	.	TRBV19	TRBD1	TGTGCCAGTAGAGCCGGGACAGGGAATCAGCCCCAGCATTTT	CASRAGTGNQPQHF
TRBJ1-5	once	TRBV5-5	.	TGTGCCAGCAGCTTAGGGGAGGGGATGAGCAATCAGCCCCAGCATTTT	CASSLGEGMSNQPQHF
TRBJ2-3	.	TRBV6-5	.	TGTGCCAGCAGTTACTCGACCCTCGGGACAGATACGCAGTATTTT	CASSYSTLGTDTQYF
TRBJ2-5	.	TRBV10-3	.	TGTGCCATCAGTGTTACGGGACAACAAGAGACCCAGTACTTC	CAISVTGQQETQYF
TRBJ1-5	.	TRBV5-6	.	TGTGCCAGCAGCCTGGACAGAAATCAGCCCCAGCATTTT	CASSLDRNQPQHF
TRBJ2-3	.	TRBV15	.	TGTGCCACCAGCAGAGATGGCAGGGCCACAGATACGCAGTATTTT	CATSRDGRATDTQYF
TRBJ1-2	.	TRBV3-1/TRBV3-2	.	TGTGCCAGCAGCCAAGGGACAGCCTATGGCTACACCTTC	CASSQGTAYGYTF
TRBJ1-4	.	TRBV6-1	.	TGTGCCAGCAGTGAAACGCCAGGGCCTAATGAAAAACTGTTTTTT	CASSETPGPNEKLFF
TRBJ1-1	.	TRBV7-9	.	TGTGCCAGCAGCCCAGAAGCTTTCTTT	CASSPEAFF
TRBJ2-3	.	TRBV7-5	.	TGTGTCAGAAGCTTAGGCCGGGACATGGTCGGCGTTACGCAGTATTTT	CVRSLGRDMVGVTQYF
TRBJ2-3	.	TRBV9	TRBD2	TGTGCCAGCAGCGCGAGGATAGCGGGGGGGCTGACAGATACGCAGTATTTT	CASSARIAGGLTDTQYF
TRBJ2-5	.	TRBV5-6	.	TGTGCCAGCAAAAGGGGAGGAGAGACCCAGTACTTC	CASKRGGETQYF
TRBJ1-2	.	TRBV6-1	TRBD1	TGTGCCAGCAGTGAAGAGCCAGGGGGACTCGCTAACTATGGCTACACCTTC	CASSEEPGGLANYGYTF
TRBJ1-5	.	TRBV6-4	.	TGTGCCAGCAGTGCTTCGGGACACCTCAATCAGCCCCAGCATTTT	CASSASGHLNQPQHF
TRBJ2-5	.	TRBV4-1	TRBD1	TGCGCCAGCAGCCGGGGGACAGGTCAAGAGACCCAGTACTTC	CASSRGTGQETQYF
TRBJ1-3	few	TRBV11-2	TRBD1	TGTGCCAGCAGCTTATGGGGACAGGGGACTGGAAACACCATATATTTT	CASSLWGQGTGNTIYF
TRBJ2-3	.	TRBV11-2	TRBD2	TGTGCCAGCAGCCCTTTTCTAGCGGGGGGTCCAGGGACAGATACGCAGTATTTT	CASSPFLAGGPGTDTQYF
TRBJ2-3	.	TRBV3-1/TRBV3-2	.	TGTGCCAGCAGCCAAGAAGCTTACACAGATACGCAGTATTTT	CASSQEAYTDTQYF
TRBJ2-3	.	TRBV6-1	.	TGTGCCAGCAGTGAATCACTAGCCACTGGCGGTACGCAGTATTTT	CASSESLATGGTQYF
TRBJ2-7	once	TRBV11-2	.	TGTGCCAGCAGCTTAGGAGGCAACGAGCAGTACTTC	CASSLGGNEQYF
TRBJ2-7	.	TRBV11-2	.	TGTGCCAGCAGCCAAGGACAGCCATTCTACGAGCAGTACTTC	CASSQGQPFYEQYF
TRBJ2-3	.	TRBV29-1	TRBD2	TGCAGCGTTGAAGTGCGGGGGGGGTCGGCAGATACGCAGTATTTT	CSVEVRGGSADTQYF
TRBJ2-7	.	TRBV5-5	TRBD1	TGTGCCAGCAGCTCTTCGGCTGTCGGGACAGAATACGAGCAGTACTTC	CASSSSAVGTEYEQYF
TRBJ2-7	.	TRBV7-2	TRBD2	TGTGCCAGCAGCTCAGTACTAGCGGCCGAGCAGTACTTC	CASSSVLAAEQYF
TRBJ2-7	.	TRBV5-4	TRBD1	TGTGCCAGCACCGTGGGACAGTCGGCCCCTAACGAGCAGTACTTC	CASTVGQSAPNEQYF
TRBJ1-2	.	TRBV12-3/TRBV12-4	.	TGTGCCAGCAGCCGGGACACAAACTATGGCTACACCTTC	CASSRDTNYGYTF
TRBJ1-2	.	TRBV6-5	.	TGTGCCAGCAGTTACGGAGGGGTAGGCTACACCTTC	CASSYGGVGYTF
TRBJ2-2	.	TRBV2	TRBD1	TGTGCCAGCAAATCTAGGACAGGGGGCATCGGGGAGCTGTTTTTT	CASKSRTGGIGELFF
TRBJ2-6	.	TRBV19	.	TGTGCCAGTAGTATTGACAGACCGAACTCTGGGGCCAACGTCCTGACTTTC	CASSIDRPNSGANVLTF
TRBJ1-1	.	TRBV19	.	TGTGCCAGTAGTAGCCCCTTTGGCAGGGTCACTGAAGCTTTCTTT	CASSSPFGRVTEAFF
TRBJ1-1	.	TRBV7-2	.	TGTGCCAGCACGGGGTTCCAGAACACTGAAGCTTTCTTT	CASTGFQNTEAFF
TRBJ2-2	few	TRBV6-5	.	TGTGCCAGCAACCCGGACAGCCGTACCGGGGAGCTGTTTTTT	CASNPDSRTGELFF
TRBJ2-5	.	TRBV5-1	.	TGCGCCAGCAGCCGAGCAGGACAAGAGACCCAGTACTTC	CASSRAGQETQYF
TRBJ1-2	.	TRBV5-6	TRBD1	TGTGCCAGCAGCTTCCGACAGGGGGTCCATGGCTACACCTTC	CASSFRQGVHGYTF
TRBJ2-1	.	TRBV3-1/TRBV3-2	TRBD2	TGTGCCAGCAGCCGAGGGGGAGCGGGGGCGGGAAATGAGCAGTTCTTC	CASSRGGAGAGNEQFF
TRBJ1-6	.	TRBV2	TRBD1	TGTGCCAGCAGTGTGGGGACAGGGGGGAATTCACCCCTCCACTTT	CASSVGTGGNSPLHF
TRBJ1-5	few	TRBV7-8	.	TGTGCCAGCAGCTCAAACAGGGTTAGCAATCAGCCCCAGCATTTT	CASSSNRVSNQPQHF
TRBJ1-2	.	TRBV12-3/TRBV12-4	TRBD1	TGTGCCAGCAGTTCAGGGGGTGACTATGGCTACACCTTC	CASSSGGDYGYTF
TRBJ1-2	.	TRBV7-9	.	TGTGCCAGCAGCTTATGGGCAGCCGGCTACACCTTC	CASSLWAAGYTF
TRBJ2-3	.	TRBV6-5	.	TGTGCCGCACTACTAGGCGGAGTGGGGGATACGCAGTATTTT	CAALLGGVGDTQYF
TRBJ2-2	.	TRBV5-1	.	TGCGCCAGCAGCTTGGGTACGGGGAACACCGGGGAGCTGTTTTTT	CASSLGTGNTGELFF
TRBJ2-6	.	TRBV14	.	TGTGCCGTTTCAACAGGGACCGACGTCCTGACTTTC	CAVSTGTDVLTF
TRBJ2-3	.	TRBV5-1	.	TGCGCCAGCAGCTTCGAAGGTCCCGACATGTTTAGCACAGATACGCAGTATTTT	CASSFEGPDMFSTDTQYF
TRBJ2-7	once	TRBV11-1	TRBD1	TGTGCCAGCAGCCAGGACAGGGCAAACCACGAGCAGTACTTC	CASSQDRANHEQYF
TRBJ1-1	few	TRBV5-4	.	TGTGCCAGCACCTTACAGGGGAACACTGAAGCTTTCTTT	CASTLQGNTEAFF
TRBJ1-1	.	TRBV18	TRBD1	TGTGCCAGCTCACGCGGGACAGGGGCGCCCGGTACTGAAGCTTTCTTT	CASSRGTGAPGTEAFF
TRBJ1-1	.	TRBV20-1	.	TGCAGTGCTAAGAGTCAAACTGAAGCTTTCTTT	CSAKSQTEAFF
TRBJ2-7	once	TRBV5-3	TRBD2	TGTGCCAGAAGCTTAGTAGGACGTAGCGGGGCCAGCATTTCCTACGAGCAGTACTTC	CARSLVGRSGASISYEQYF
TRBJ1-2	many	TRBV6-2/TRBV6-3	.	TGTGCCAGCAGTTACTCAGGGGACTTACCTTATGGCTACACCTTC	CASSYSGDLPYGYTF
TRBJ2-2	.	TRBV29-1	TRBD2	TGCAGCGTTGAAGGAAGCGGGGTTAACACCGGGGAGCTGTTTTTT	CSVEGSGVNTGELFF